The following is a T cell receptor (beta chain) sequence with its context. What it binds is not known. This record comes from a study of cytomegalovirus exposure and HLA in healthy donors. Study-level findings and limits: The listing of fewer than 200 TCR beta chains classed them as cytomegalovirus-associated.

Vbeta (60) and Jbeta (13) primers were used in the PCR. Clones were sequenced by immunoSEQ multiplex PCR, and TCRdb holds only the in-frame ones, with some missing. The table records about 200,000 clones, around 80% of them present only once. With V trimmed by 0 bases and J by 2 bases, 4 bases remained unmatched. The CDR3 has 16 amino acids. CDR1 PRHDT and CDR2 FYEKMQ come from the germline V gene (reference sequence). Sequenced: PBMCs. This sequence joins TRBV13 and TRBJ2-1; 7 bases are a match to TRBD2. The source is a woman in her 30s in good health and CMV-seropositive. CDR3 protein: CASSLGGEGPYNEQFF. As DNA, the CDR3 is TGTGCCAGCAGCTTAGGGGGGGAGGGCCCCTACAATGAGCAGTTCTTC.